These T cell receptor beta chains were read from a single sample in a study of cytomegalovirus exposure and HLA in healthy donors. Profiled with immunoSEQ multiplex PCR; TCRdb holds only in-frame clones, not every one. This table has a few hundred thousand clones, under 80% appearing once. The source material was PBMCs. All receptors come from a female donor in good health and CMV-seronegative. The conserved cysteine and the conserved F or W are not part of the CDR3 here. The size of a clone is reported for some rows only, either as once, few or many, or as a class for expanded clones.

-	TRBV7-9	ASSLGQMESEAF
-	TRBV20-1	SARRLGQY
once	TRBV4-1	ASSQQGRNYGYT
-	TRBV1	TSSQVTSGRTHPQQY
-	TRBV6-6	ASRRVYSNQPQH
-	TRBV4-1	ASSPRPGGFEQY
-	TRBV5-1	ASSLRPTGTLRDEQY
-	TRBV5-5	ASSTPGQGHEQF
-	TRBV28	ASSSGREKLF
-	TRBV5-6	ASSLSSGRALYEQY